This TCR beta chain stems from a study of shared clonotypes between healthy human individuals. Study-level results: Generation of non-shared clonotypes was less probable than generation of clonotypes shared by all four donors.

Trimming left V 0 bases short and J 5 bases short, with 8 bases between. The V gene's germline CDR1 is SGHNT and CDR2 YYREEE (reference sequence). The CDR3 has 14 residues. Assay used: immunoSEQ multiplex PCR; TCRdb lists only in-frame clones, some missing. The table shows over a million clones, with 78% occurring only once. Points on this clone: Its specificity is unknown.

This TCR was recovered from a man in his late teens or twenties in good health. Some clones in this sample may be carry-over from other donors' samples. The chain has TRBV5-4 and TRBJ1-4; D unclear. The specimen sequenced was memory CD4+ T cells from PBMCs. Subset given: CD45RA-negative fraction. The CDR3 loop is CASSLETGNEKLFF. CDR3 DNA: TGTGCCAGCAGCTTGGAGACGGGGAATGAAAAACTGTTTTTT.